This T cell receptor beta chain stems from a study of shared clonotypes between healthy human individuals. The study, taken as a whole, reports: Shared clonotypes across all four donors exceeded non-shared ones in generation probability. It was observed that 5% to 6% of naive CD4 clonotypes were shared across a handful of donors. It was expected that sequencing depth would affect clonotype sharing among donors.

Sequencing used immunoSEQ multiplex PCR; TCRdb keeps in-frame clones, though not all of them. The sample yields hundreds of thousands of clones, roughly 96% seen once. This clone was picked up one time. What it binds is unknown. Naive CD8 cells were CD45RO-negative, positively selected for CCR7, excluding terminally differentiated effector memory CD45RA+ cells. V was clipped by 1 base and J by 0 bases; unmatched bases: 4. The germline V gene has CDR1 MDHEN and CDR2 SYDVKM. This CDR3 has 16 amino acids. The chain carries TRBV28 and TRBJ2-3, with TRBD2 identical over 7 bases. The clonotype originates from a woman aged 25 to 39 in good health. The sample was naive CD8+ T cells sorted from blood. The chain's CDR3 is CASSLFAGESTDTQYF. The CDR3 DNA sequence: TGTGCCAGCAGTTTATTTGCGGGAGAGAGCACAGATACGCAGTATTTT.